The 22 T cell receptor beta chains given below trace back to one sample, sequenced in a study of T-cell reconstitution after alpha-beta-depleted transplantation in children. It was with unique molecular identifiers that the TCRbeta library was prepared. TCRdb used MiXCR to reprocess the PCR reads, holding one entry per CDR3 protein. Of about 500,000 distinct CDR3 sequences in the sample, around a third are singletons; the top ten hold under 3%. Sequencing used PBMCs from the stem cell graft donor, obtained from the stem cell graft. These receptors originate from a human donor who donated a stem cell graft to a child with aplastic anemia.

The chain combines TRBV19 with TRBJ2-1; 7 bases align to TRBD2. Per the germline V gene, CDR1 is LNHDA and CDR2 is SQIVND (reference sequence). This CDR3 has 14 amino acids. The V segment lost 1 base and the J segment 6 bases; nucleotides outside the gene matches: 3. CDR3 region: CASSIGDYSNEQFF. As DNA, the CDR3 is TGTGCCAGTAGTATAGGGGACTACTCCAATGAGCAGTTCTTC.

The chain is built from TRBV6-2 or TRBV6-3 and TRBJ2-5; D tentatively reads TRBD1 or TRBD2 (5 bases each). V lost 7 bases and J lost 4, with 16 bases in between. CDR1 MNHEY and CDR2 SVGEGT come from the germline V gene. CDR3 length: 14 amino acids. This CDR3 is CASKGSLFPETQYF. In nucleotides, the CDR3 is TGTGCCAGCAAGGGGAGCTTGTTCCCAGAGACCCAGTACTTC.

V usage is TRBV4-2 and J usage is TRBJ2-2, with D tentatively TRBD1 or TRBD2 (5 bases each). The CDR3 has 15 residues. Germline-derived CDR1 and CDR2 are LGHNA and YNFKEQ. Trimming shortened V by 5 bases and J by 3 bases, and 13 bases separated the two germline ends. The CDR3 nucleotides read TGTGCCAGCAGCTCGAGAGAGGGGTACACCGGGGAGCTGTTTTTT. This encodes CASSSREGYTGELFF.

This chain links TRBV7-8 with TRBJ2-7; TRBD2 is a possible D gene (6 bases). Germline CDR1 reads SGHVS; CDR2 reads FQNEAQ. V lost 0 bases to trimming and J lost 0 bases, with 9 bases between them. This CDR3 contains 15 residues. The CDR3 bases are TGTGCCAGCAGCTTAGCAGGGAGGACCTCCTACGAGCAGTACGTC. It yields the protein CASSLAGRTSYEQYV.

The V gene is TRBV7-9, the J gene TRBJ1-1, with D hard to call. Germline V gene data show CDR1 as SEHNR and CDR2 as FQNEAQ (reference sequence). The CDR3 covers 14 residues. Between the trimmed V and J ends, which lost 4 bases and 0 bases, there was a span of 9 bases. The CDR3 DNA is TGTGCCAGCAGCTCGAAGGAAATGAACACTGAAGCTTTCTTT. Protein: CASSSKEMNTEAFF. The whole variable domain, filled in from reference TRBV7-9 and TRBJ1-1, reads DTGVSQNPRHKITKRGQNVTFRCDPISEHNRLYWYRQTLGQGPEFLTYFQNEAQLEKSRLLSDRFSAERPKGSFSTLEIQRTEQGDSAMYLCASSSKEMNTEAFFGQGTRLTVV.

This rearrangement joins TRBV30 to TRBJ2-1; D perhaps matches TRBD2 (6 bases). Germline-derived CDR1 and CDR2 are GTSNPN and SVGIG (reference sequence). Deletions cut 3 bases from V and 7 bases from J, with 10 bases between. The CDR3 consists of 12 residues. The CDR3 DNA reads TGTGCCTGGAGAATTCTAGCGAATGAGCAGTTCTTC. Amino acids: CAWRILANEQFF.

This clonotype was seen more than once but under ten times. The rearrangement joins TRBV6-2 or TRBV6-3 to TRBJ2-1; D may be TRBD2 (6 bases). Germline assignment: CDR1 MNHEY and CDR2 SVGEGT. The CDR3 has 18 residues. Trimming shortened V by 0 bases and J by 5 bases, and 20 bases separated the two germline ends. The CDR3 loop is CASSYSAGWARVDNEQFF. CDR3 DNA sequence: TGTGCCAGCAGTTACTCAGCGGGTTGGGCTAGAGTAGACAATGAGCAGTTCTTC.

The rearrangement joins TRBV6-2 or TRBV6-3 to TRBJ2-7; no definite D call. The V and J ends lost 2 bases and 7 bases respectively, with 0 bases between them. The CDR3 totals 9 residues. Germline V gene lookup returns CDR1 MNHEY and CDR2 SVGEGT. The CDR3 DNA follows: TGTGCCAGCAGTTACGAGCAGTACTTC. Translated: CASSYEQYF.

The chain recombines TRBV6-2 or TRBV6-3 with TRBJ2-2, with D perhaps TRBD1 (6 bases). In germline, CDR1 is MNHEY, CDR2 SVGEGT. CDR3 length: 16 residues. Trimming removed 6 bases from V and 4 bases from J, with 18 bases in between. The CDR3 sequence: CASRHAGDGGTGELFF. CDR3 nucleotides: TGTGCCAGCAGACACGCAGGGGATGGAGGCACCGGGGAGCTGTTTTTT.

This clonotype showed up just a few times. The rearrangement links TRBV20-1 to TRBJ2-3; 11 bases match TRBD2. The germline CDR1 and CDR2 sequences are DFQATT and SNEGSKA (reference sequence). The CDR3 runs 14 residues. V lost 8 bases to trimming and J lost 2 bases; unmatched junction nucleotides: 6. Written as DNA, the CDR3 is TGCAGTACCGGTAGCGGGAGGGACACAGATACGCAGTATTTT. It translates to CSTGSGRDTDTQYF.

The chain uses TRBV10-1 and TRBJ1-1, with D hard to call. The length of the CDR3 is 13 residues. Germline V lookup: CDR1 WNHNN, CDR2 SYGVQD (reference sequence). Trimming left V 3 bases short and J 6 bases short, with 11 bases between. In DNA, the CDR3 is TGCGCCAGCAGTGATGGTCAGTTGGCTGAAGCTTTCTTT. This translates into CASSDGQLAEAFF.

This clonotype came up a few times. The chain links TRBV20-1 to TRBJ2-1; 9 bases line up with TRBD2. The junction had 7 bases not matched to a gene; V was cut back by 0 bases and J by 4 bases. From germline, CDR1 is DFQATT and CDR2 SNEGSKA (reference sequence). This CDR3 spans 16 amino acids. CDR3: CSARDVIAGVYNEQFF. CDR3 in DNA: TGCAGTGCTAGAGACGTGATAGCGGGAGTTTACAATGAGCAGTTCTTC.

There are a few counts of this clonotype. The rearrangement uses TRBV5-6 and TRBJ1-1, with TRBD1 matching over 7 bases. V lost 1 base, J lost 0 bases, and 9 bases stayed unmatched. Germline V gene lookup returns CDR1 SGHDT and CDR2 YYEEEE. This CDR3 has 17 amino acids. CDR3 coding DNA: TGTGCCAGCAGCTTGATAACGGGACAGACAATGAACACTGAAGCTTTCTTT. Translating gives CASSLITGQTMNTEAFF.

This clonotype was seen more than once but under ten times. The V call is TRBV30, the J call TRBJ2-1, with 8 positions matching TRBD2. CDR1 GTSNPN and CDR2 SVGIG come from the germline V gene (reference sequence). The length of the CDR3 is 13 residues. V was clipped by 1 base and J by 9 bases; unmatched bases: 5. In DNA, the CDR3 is TGTGCCTGGAGTGAAATAGCGGGGACTGAGCAGTTCTTC. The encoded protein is CAWSEIAGTEQFF.

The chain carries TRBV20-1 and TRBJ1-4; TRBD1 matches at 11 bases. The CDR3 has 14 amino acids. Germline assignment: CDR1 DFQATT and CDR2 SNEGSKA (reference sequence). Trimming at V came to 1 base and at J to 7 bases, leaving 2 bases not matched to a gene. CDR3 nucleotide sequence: TGCAGTGCTAGAGCCGGGACAGGGGGTGAAAAACTGTTTTTT. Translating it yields CSARAGTGGEKLFF.

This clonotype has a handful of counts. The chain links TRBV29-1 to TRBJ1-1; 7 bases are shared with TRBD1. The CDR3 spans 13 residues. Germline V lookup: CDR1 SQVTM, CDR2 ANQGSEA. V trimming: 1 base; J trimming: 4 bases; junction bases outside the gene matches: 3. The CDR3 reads CSVEGQGGTEAFF. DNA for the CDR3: TGCAGCGTTGAAGGACAGGGTGGCACTGAAGCTTTCTTT.

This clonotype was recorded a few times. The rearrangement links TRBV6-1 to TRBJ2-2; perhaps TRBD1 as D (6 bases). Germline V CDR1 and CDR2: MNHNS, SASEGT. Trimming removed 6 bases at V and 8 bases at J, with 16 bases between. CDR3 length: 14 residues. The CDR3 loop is CASRGAGKRGELFF. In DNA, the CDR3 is TGTGCCAGCAGGGGGGCCGGAAAGAGGGGGGAGCTGTTTTTT.

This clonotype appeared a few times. CDR3: CSARLPGPGTIYF. CDR3 sequence (DNA): TGCAGTGCTAGATTGCCGGGGCCGGGCACCATATATTTT. This chain uses TRBV20-1 with TRBJ1-3; possible D gene TRBD1, 5 bases. Per the germline V gene, CDR1 is DFQATT and CDR2 is SNEGSKA (reference sequence). V was cut by 2 bases and J by 9 bases, with 14 bases left in between. CDR3 size: 13 residues.

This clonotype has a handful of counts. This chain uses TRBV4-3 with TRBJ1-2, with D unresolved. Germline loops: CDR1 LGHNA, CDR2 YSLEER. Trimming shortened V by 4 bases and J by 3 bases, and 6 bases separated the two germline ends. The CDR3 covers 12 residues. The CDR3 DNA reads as TGCGCCAGCAGCCGCGACCACTATGGCTACACCTTC. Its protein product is CASSRDHYGYTF.

This CDR3 is CASSFETDRETQYF. The DNA of the CDR3 is TGTGCCAGCAGTTTCGAAACGGACCGGGAGACCCAGTACTTC. The J gene is TRBJ2-5, the V gene TRBV7-9; D ambiguous. The CDR3 runs 14 residues. V was cut by 6 bases and J by 5 bases, with 16 bases left in between. Germline V gene sequence: CDR1 SEHNR, CDR2 FQNEAQ (reference sequence).

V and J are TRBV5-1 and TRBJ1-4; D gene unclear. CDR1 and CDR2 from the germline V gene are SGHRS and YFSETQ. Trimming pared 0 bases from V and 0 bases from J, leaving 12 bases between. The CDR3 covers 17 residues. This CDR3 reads CASSLDSTQTTNEKLFF. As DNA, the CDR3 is TGCGCCAGCAGCTTGGACTCGACACAGACAACTAATGAAAAACTGTTTTTT.

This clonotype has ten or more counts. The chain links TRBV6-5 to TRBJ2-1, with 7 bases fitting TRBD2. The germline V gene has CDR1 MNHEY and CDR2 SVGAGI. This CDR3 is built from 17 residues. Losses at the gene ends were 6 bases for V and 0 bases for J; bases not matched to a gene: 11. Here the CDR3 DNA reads TGTGCCAGCAGCCGCATCCCGGGACTACTCTCCTACAATGAGCAGTTCTTC. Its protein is CASSRIPGLLSYNEQFF.